Included here is one T cell receptor (beta chain) sequence, with context. The antigen remains undetermined. Since a much larger clone is just one base distant, this may be a read error. The source of the sample is a study of T cell repertoires in cytomegalovirus infection. Overall study: A matching HLA type, together with CMV infection, was signaled by public TCR beta signatures.

The CDR3 extends over 14 amino acids. Trimming left V 8 bases short and J 3 bases short, with 16 bases between. The germline gives CDR1 SGHVS, CDR2 FNYEAQ. Study results and caveats: Carriers of CMV and the relevant HLA type were discriminated by public TCR beta frequency. The study found HLA-C-restricted CMV-specific TCR beta clonotypes dominating the ex vivo response.

TCRdb reprocessed the reads via MiXCR and lists one record per CDR3 protein. The table includes 630,000 or so distinct CDR3 sequences, about 24% detected once. The origin of this receptor is a human donor in good health (CMV status not recorded). Some clones in this sample may be carry-over from other donors' samples. Sequencing used CD8+ T cells from PBMCs. This chain links TRBV7-6 with TRBJ2-5, with D perhaps matching TRBD1 or TRBD2 (5 bases each). CDR3 nucleotide sequence: TGTGCCAGCTGCTCGGGGCGAGGAAAAGAGACCCAGTACTTC. Amino acids: CASCSGRGKETQYF.